This T cell receptor beta chain was obtained from a study of blood T cells in healthy people across ages. The germline gives CDR1 KGHSH, CDR2 LQKENI. J lost 3 bases, V lost 5 bases, and 21 bases had no gene match. The CDR3 totals 19 residues. The use of a sample-barcoded 5' primer and a J-beta primer mix characterized a second PCR of roughly 6 to 11 cycles. TCRdb fed the 5' RACE reads into MiXCR, producing one record per CDR3 protein. The data hold hundreds of thousands of distinct CDR3 sequences, with roughly 60% observed a single time. The rearrangement joins TRBV18 to TRBJ2-7; 8 nucleotides agree with TRBD2. The sequencing input was blood. The sequence derives from a man aged 30-40 years in good health. Here the CDR3 DNA reads TGTGCCAGCTCAGCCAAGAATCCCGGAGTGGACGCGGGAGGCTACGAGCAGTACTTC. Its translation: CASSAKNPGVDAGGYEQYF.